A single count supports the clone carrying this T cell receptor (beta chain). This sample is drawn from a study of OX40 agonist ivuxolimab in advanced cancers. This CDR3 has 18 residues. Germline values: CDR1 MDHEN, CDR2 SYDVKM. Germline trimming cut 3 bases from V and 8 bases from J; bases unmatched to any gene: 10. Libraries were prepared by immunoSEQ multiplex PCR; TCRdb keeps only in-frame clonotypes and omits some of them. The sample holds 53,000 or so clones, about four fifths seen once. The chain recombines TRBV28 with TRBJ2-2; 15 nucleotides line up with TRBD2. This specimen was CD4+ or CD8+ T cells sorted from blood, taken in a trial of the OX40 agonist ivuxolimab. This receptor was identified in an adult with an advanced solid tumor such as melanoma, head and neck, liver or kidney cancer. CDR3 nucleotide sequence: TGTGCCAGCAGTTTGGGGGGACTAGCGGGAGGCCCCAGAGGGGAGCTGTTTTTT. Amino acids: CASSLGGLAGGPRGELFF.